These T cell receptor beta chains were read from a single sample in a study of Graves' ophthalmopathy and Graves' hyperthyroidism. A single record per CDR3 protein comes from TCRdb applying MiXCR to the multiplex PCR reads. This table holds more than 300,000 distinct CDR3 sequences, 17% found once. Sequencing was performed on peripheral blood. Receptors were obtained from an adult woman with stable Graves' hyperthyroidism. The CDR3 runs from the conserved cysteine through the conserved F or W. The order of the fields is D gene, J gene, CDR3 length, V gene, clone size, CDR3 DNA, CDR3 protein. The D gene is left open where the match is weak. Some rows have no size entry. The others give once, few or many, or a class for an expanded clone.

D: -; J: TRBJ1-1; length: 14; V: TRBV18; size: many; DNA: TGTGCCAGCTCAGACAAAACAGGGACCACTGAAGCTTTCTTT; CDR3: CASSDKTGTTEAFF
D: -; J: TRBJ2-6; length: 15; V: TRBV20-1; size: many; DNA: TGCAGTGCTACTAGACGGATTCCTGGGGCCAACGTCCTGACTTTC; CDR3: CSATRRIPGANVLTF
D: -; J: TRBJ2-7; length: 12; V: TRBV3-1; size: many; DNA: TGTGCCAGCAGATTTGGGGTTGGCGAGCAGTACTTC; CDR3: CASRFGVGEQYF
D: -; J: TRBJ1-5; length: 12; V: TRBV19; size: few; DNA: TGTGCCAGTAGCAGGGATGAGCAGCCCCAGCATTTT; CDR3: CASSRDEQPQHF
D: TRBD2; J: TRBJ2-5; length: 19; V: TRBV6-2/TRBV6-3; size: -; DNA: TGTGCCAGCAGTTACTCGGGCCTAGGGCTAGCGGAGAACCAAGAGACCCAGTACTTC; CDR3: CASSYSGLGLAENQETQYF
D: -; J: TRBJ2-7; length: 15; V: TRBV13; size: -; DNA: TGTGCCAGCAGTGATCCGAAGAAGGGCTCCTCCGAGCAGTACTTC; CDR3: CASSDPKKGSSEQYF
D: TRBD2; J: TRBJ2-4; length: 17; V: TRBV6-5; size: many; DNA: TGTGCCAGCAGTTACTCGAGGTTTCTAGCGGGAGAGAACATTCAGTACTTC; CDR3: CASSYSRFLAGENIQYF
D: -; J: TRBJ1-2; length: 13; V: TRBV6-1; size: many; DNA: TGTGCCAGCAGTACCAGACCCGTCTATGGCTACACCTTC; CDR3: CASSTRPVYGYTF
D: -; J: TRBJ1-1; length: 14; V: TRBV19; size: -; DNA: TGTGCCAGTAGGGAACACAGGGTGGACACTGAAGCTTTCTTT; CDR3: CASREHRVDTEAFF
D: TRBD2; J: TRBJ2-7; length: 13; V: TRBV7-2; size: many; DNA: TGTGCCAGCAGCTTAGTGCTAGCGGGGCGGGGGTACTTC; CDR3: CASSLVLAGRGYF
D: -; J: TRBJ1-1; length: 11; V: TRBV5-1; size: few; DNA: TGCGCCAGCAGCTCCGGGTTTGAAGCTTTCTTT; CDR3: CASSSGFEAFF
D: -; J: TRBJ1-6; length: 16; V: TRBV27; size: many; DNA: TGTGCCAGCAGTCCCCCTTGGGGGGCGATCGGTTCACCCCTCCACTTT; CDR3: CASSPPWGAIGSPLHF
D: -; J: TRBJ1-1; length: 16; V: TRBV2; size: many; DNA: TGTGCCAGCAGTGAATTCAGAGGGGGTATGAACACTGAAGCTTTCTTT; CDR3: CASSEFRGGMNTEAFF
D: -; J: TRBJ2-6; length: 17; V: TRBV19; size: -; DNA: TGTGCCAGTAGTACTGGACGGATTTACTCTGGGGCCAACGTCCTGACTTTC; CDR3: CASSTGRIYSGANVLTF
D: TRBD1; J: TRBJ2-7; length: 19; V: TRBV11-1; size: few; DNA: TGTGCCAGCAGCGGAAGGCAGGGGGCAGGGGACAAAAAGGCCTACGAGCAGTACTTC; CDR3: CASSGRQGAGDKKAYEQYF
D: -; J: TRBJ1-1; length: 19; V: TRBV19; size: many; DNA: TGTGCCAGTAGTATCGTAAGTGAGTGGCAGGTGTATGAAGACACTGAAGCTTTCTTT; CDR3: CASSIVSEWQVYEDTEAFF